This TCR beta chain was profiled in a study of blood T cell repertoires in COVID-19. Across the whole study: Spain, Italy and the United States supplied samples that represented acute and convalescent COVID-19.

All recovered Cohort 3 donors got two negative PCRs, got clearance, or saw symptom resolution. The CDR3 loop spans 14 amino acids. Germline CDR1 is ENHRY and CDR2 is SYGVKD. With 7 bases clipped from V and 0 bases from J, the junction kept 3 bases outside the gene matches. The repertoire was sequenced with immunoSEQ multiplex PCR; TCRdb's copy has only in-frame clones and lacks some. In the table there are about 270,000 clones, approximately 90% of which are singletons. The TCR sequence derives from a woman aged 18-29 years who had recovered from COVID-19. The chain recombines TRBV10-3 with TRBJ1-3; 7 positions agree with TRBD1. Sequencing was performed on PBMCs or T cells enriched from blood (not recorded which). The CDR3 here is CAITQGVSGNTIYF. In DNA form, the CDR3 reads TGTGCCATCACCCAGGGGGTCTCTGGAAACACCATATATTTT.